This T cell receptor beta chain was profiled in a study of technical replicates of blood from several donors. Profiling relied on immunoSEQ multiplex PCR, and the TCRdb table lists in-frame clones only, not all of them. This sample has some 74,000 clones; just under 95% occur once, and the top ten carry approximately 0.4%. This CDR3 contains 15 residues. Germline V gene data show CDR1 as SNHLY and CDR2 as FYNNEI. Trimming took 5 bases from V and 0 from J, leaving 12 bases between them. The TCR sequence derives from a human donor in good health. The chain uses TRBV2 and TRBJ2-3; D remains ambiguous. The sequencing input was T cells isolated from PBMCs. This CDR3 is CASSLTTASTDTQYF. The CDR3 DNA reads TGTGCCAGCAGTCTAACCACTGCTAGCACAGATACGCAGTATTTT.